This T cell receptor (beta chain) was profiled in a study of T cell repertoires in cytomegalovirus infection. Study background: Shared public TCR beta signatures pointed to both CMV infection and a matching HLA type.

A single record per CDR3 protein comes from TCRdb applying MiXCR to the reads. The sample gives hundreds of thousands of distinct CDR3 sequences, around 32% of which show up once; more than 12% is in the top ten. Germline V CDR1 and CDR2: MNHNY, SVGAGI (reference sequence). Trimming pared 6 bases from V and 2 bases from J, leaving 7 bases between. The CDR3 is 13 residues long. A few counts support this clonotype. Its specificity is not known. The clonotype originates from a human donor in good health (CMV status not recorded). Some clones in this sample may be carry-over from other donors' samples. The sequenced sample was cultured CD8+ T cells from PBMCs, obtained from culture after CMV antigen stimulation. The genes are TRBV6-6 and TRBJ2-2; D remains ambiguous. CDR3 nucleotides: TGTGCCAGCAGACATACTAACACCGGGGAGCTGTTTTTT. It is translated as CASRHTNTGELFF.